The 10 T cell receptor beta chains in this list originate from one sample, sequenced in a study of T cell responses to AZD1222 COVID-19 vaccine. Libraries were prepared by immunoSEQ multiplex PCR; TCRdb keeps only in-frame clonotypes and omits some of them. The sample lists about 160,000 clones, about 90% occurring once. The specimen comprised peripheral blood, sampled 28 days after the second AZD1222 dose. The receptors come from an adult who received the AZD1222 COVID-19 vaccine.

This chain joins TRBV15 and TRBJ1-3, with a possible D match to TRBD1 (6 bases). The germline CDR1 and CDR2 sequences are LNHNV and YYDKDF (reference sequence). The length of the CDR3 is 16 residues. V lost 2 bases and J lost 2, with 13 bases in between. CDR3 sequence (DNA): TGTGCCACCAGCAGATTCCTAGGGGGAACTGGAAACACCATATATTTT. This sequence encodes CATSRFLGGTGNTIYF.

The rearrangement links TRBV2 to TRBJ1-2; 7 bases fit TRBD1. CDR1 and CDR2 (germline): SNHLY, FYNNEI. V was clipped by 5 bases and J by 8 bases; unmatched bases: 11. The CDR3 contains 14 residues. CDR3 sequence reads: CASSYQGGILGYTF. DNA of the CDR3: TGTGCCAGCAGTTATCAGGGGGGAATCCTCGGCTACACCTTC. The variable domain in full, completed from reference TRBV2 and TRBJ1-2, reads EPEVTQTPSHQVTQMGQEVILRCVPISNHLYFYWYRQILGQKVEFLVSFYNNEISEKSEIFDDQFSVERPDGSNFTLKIRSTKLEDSAMYFCASSYQGGILGYTFGSGTRLTVV.

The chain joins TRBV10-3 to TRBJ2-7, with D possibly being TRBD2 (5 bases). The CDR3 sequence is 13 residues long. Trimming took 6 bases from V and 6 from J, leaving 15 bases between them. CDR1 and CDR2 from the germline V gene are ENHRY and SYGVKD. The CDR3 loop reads CAIRAELAGEQYF. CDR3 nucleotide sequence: TGTGCCATCAGAGCGGAACTGGCTGGCGAGCAGTACTTC.

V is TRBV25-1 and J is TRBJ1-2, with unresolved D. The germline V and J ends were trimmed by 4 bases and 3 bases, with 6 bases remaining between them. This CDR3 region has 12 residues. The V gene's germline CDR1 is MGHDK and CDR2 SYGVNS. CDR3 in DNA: TGTGCCAGCAGTGCGGCAGACTATGGCTACACCTTC. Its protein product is CASSAADYGYTF.

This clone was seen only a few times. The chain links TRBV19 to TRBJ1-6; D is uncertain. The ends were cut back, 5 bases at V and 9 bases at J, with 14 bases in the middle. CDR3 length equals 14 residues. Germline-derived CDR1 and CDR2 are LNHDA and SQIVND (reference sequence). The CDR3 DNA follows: TGTGCCAGTAGTCAGGATCTTTTGGGTTCACCCCTCCACTTT. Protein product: CASSQDLLGSPLHF.

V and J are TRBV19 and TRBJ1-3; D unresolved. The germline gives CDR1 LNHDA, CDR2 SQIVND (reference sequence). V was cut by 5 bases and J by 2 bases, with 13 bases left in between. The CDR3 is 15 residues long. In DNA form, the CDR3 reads TGTGCCAGTAGTGCCGCCGGCGGGCCTGGAAACACCATATATTTT. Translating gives CASSAAGGPGNTIYF.

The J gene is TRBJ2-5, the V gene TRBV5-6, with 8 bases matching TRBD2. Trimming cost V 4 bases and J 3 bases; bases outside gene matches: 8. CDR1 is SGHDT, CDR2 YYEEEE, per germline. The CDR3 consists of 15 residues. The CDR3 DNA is TGTGCCAGCAGCCGCTGGGGAGCGGGGGAAGAGACCCAGTACTTC. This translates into CASSRWGAGEETQYF.

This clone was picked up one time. CDR3 in amino acids: CASSLIVENQPQHF. The CDR3 DNA reads as TGTGCCAGCAGCTTGATAGTAGAAAATCAGCCCCAGCATTTT. This sequence joins TRBV5-6 and TRBJ1-5; D remains unclear. This CDR3 is 14 amino acids long. Germline V lookup: CDR1 SGHDT, CDR2 YYEEEE. Trimming left V 1 base short and J 4 bases short, with 9 bases between.

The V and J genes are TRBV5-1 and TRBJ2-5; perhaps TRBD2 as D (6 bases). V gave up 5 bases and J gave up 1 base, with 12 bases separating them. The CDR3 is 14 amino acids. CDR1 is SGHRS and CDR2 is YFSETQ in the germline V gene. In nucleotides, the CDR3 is TGCGCCAGCAGTAGGGAGGCGAGCCAAGAGACCCAGTACTTC. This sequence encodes CASSREASQETQYF.

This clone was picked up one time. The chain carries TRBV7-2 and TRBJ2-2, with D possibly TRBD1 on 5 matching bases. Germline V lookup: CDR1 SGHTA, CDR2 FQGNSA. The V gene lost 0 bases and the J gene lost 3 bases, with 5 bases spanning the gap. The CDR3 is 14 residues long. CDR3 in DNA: TGTGCCAGCAGCTTAGCCAGGGACACCGGGGAGCTGTTTTTT. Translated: CASSLARDTGELFF.